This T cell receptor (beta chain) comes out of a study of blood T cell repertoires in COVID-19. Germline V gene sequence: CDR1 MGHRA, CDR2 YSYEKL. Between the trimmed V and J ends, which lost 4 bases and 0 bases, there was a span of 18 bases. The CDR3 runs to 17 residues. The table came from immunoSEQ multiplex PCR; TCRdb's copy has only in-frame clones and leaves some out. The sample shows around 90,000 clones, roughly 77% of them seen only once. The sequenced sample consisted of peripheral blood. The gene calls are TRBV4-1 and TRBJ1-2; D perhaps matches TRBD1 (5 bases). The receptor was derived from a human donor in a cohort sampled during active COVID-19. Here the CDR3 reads CASSLGPARATNYGYTF. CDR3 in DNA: TGCGCCAGCAGCCTGGGCCCCGCCAGGGCCACTAACTATGGCTACACCTTC.